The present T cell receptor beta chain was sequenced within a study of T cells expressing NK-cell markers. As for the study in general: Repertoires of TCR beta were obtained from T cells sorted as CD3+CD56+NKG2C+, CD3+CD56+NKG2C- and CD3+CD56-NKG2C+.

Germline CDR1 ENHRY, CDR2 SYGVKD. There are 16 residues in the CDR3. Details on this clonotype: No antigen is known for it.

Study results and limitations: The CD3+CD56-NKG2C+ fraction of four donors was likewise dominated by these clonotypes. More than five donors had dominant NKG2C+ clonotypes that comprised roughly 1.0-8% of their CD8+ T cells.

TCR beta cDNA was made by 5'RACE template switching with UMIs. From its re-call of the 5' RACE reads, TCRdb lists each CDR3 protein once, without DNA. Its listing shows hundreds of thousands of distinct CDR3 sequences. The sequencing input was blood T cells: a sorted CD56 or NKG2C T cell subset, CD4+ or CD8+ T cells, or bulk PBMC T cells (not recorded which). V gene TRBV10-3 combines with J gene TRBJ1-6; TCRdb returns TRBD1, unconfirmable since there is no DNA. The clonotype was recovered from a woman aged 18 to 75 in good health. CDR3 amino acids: CAISEPNRANNSPLHF.